These 30 T cell receptor beta chains were all obtained from the same sample, sequenced in a study of T cells in Graves' hyperthyroidism and ophthalmopathy (dated by TCRdb to between 2018 and 2021). The library was produced with multiplex PCR. The instrument given in TCRdb is Illumina HiSeq 2000. The TCR beta CDR3 regions were amplified from the RNA transcripts. The TCR CDR3 was subjected to a first round of RT-PCR using the HTBI primer set and the Qiagen OneStep RT-PCR kit. TCRdb ran its own pipeline on the public reads, namely fastp trimming at Q25 and MiXCR clone calling, and kept in-frame beta chains. A single entry per CDR3 protein holds the most common genes and DNA from its merged rows. This sample comprises 400,000 to 500,000 distinct CDR3 sequences, approximately 15% of them detected only once. The top ten clones comprise around 17% of the sample. The sample consisted of blood. The receptors were gathered from a woman in her late teens or twenties with Graves' hyperthyroidism.

The table lists this clonotype with a few counts. The J gene is TRBJ1-4, the V gene TRBV5-1; no clear D. The V and J ends lost 1 base and 0 bases respectively, with 7 bases between them. The CDR3 is 15 amino acids. Germline-derived CDR1 and CDR2 are SGHRS and YFSETQ. The CDR3 sequence is CASSLTPATNEKLFF. Written as DNA, the CDR3 is TGCGCCAGCAGCTTGACACCCGCAACTAATGAAAAACTGTTTTTT.

As concerns this clonotype: The CDR3 carries no conserved terminal phenylalanine or tryptophan, so it likely arises from a read error. The genes are TRBV6-1 and TRBJ2-7, with a tentative D call TRBD1 (6 bases). The germline gives CDR1 MNHNS, CDR2 SASEGT. The CDR3 sequence is 13 residues long. Trimming took 8 bases from V and 4 from J, leaving 15 bases between them. The CDR3 region is CASAERGTYEQYL. The CDR3 region has the DNA TGTGCCAGCGCAGAGAGAGGGACATACGAGCAGTACCTC.

CDR3 region: CASSAYEGPDTQYF. CDR3 nucleotide sequence: TGTGCCAGCAGCGCCTACGAGGGCCCAGATACGCAGTATTTT. The chain employs TRBV11-2 and TRBJ2-3, with a weak D call TRBD2 (5 bases). CDR1 is SGHAT, CDR2 FQNNGV, per germline. CDR3 length: 14 amino acids. The V end was cut by 5 bases, the J end by 4 bases, with 13 bases between.

This clonotype was seen ten or more times. A junction end diverges from the germline sequence, so it may reflect a read error. The chain recombines TRBV11-3 with TRBJ2-5, with a possible D match to TRBD2 (5 bases). CDR3 length equals 16 residues. Germline CDR1 is SGHNT and CDR2 is YENEEA. CDR3 sequence: CASSLEFERAQETQYF. CDR3 bases: TGTGCCAGCAGCCTAGAATTTGAGAGGGCGCAAGAGACCCAGTACTTC.

There are a few counts of this clonotype. The chain combines TRBV27 with TRBJ1-5; 9 bases align to TRBD1. CDR1 MNHEY and CDR2 SMNVEV come from the germline V gene (reference sequence). Unmatched junction bases numbered 11, after V lost 7 bases and J lost 1 base. CDR3 length: 17 residues. In DNA form, the CDR3 reads TGTGCCAGCACCAATCCCGGCGGACAGGGGAGCAATCAGCCCCAGCATTTT. Translating it yields CASTNPGGQGSNQPQHF.

This clonotype showed up just a few times. The V call is TRBV7-8, the J call TRBJ2-1; 14 bases are shared with TRBD2. This CDR3 contains 16 residues. In germline, CDR1 is SGHVS, CDR2 FQNEAQ. V lost 4 bases, J lost 8 bases, and 7 bases stayed unmatched. CDR3: CASSSKGLAGVDEQFF. CDR3 nucleotides: TGTGCCAGCAGCTCCAAGGGACTAGCGGGAGTGGATGAGCAGTTCTTC.

This clonotype has a count of ten or more. This chain joins TRBV12-3 or TRBV12-4 and TRBJ2-1; D may be TRBD2 (7 bases). CDR3 length equals 19 residues. Trimming shortened V by 4 bases and J by 2 bases, and 24 bases separated the two germline ends. CDR3 amino acids: CASSSFRGLGGATYNEQFF. CDR3 coding DNA: TGTGCCAGCAGTTCCTTTCGGGGTCTGGGGGGGGCTACCTACAATGAGCAGTTCTTC.

The rearrangement links TRBV9 to TRBJ2-5; TRBD1 is a possible D gene (5 bases). Per the germline V gene, CDR1 is SGDLS and CDR2 is YYNGEE. The CDR3 spans 15 residues. Trimming took 4 bases from V and 1 from J, leaving 14 bases between them. The CDR3 bases are TGTGCCAGCAGCCCGGACACACTTCTCCAAGAGACCCAGTACTTC. Its translation: CASSPDTLLQETQYF.

This clonotype was seen repeatedly, ten times or more. The gene calls are TRBV12-3 or TRBV12-4 and TRBJ2-7; D is uncertain. V lost 5 bases and J 7 bases, leaving 12 bases between the germline ends. CDR3 size: 12 residues. This CDR3 is CASSASQGEQYV. CDR3 nucleotide sequence: TGTGCCAGCAGTGCATCCCAAGGGGAGCAGTACGTC.

The sample holds many counts of this clonotype. This chain connects TRBV6-1 to TRBJ2-1; 12 bases align to TRBD2. Germline V gene data show CDR1 as MNHNS and CDR2 as SASEGT. V gave up 6 bases and J gave up 4 bases; unmatched junction bases: 4. The CDR3 contains 15 residues. CDR3 in amino acids: CASSLTSGRYNEQFF. The CDR3, as DNA: TGTGCCAGCAGCCTCACTAGCGGGAGGTACAATGAGCAGTTCTTC.

Ten or more counts support this clonotype. V gene TRBV6-2 or TRBV6-3 combines with J gene TRBJ2-1, with a weak D call TRBD1 (6 bases). Trimming took 2 bases from V and 6 from J, leaving 20 bases between them. The germline V gene encodes CDR1 MNHEY and CDR2 SVGEGT. The CDR3 is made up of 17 amino acids. The CDR3 DNA reads as TGTGCCAGCAGTTACGATCCTACCTACGGACAGTCCAATGAGCAGTTCTTC. Translating it yields CASSYDPTYGQSNEQFF.

This clonotype was counted many times. This chain links TRBV2 with TRBJ1-1; D is unclear. V dropped 2 bases and J dropped 1 base, with 5 bases sitting between them. The CDR3 is made up of 13 amino acids. Germline-derived CDR1 and CDR2 are SNHLY and FYNNEI. CDR3 sequence reads: CASSEQANTEAFF. CDR3 nucleotides: TGTGCCAGCAGTGAACAAGCGAACACTGAAGCTTTCTTT.

This clonotype was recorded a few times. The chain carries TRBV19 and TRBJ2-7, with D perhaps matching TRBD2 (5 bases). Germline V gene sequence: CDR1 LNHDA, CDR2 SQIVND (reference sequence). There are 15 residues in the CDR3. Trimming took 10 bases from V and 3 from J, leaving 22 bases between them. The CDR3, as DNA: TGTGCCACCACCCCCGCCAGCGGTTCTGTCTACGAGCAGTACTTC. It codes for CATTPASGSVYEQYF. Full variable domain (missing parts from reference TRBV19 and TRBJ2-7): DGGITQSPKYLFRKEGQNVTLSCEQNLNHDAMYWYRQDPGQGLRLIYYSQIVNDFQKGDIAEGYSVSREKKESFPLTVTSAQKNPTAFYLCATTPASGSVYEQYFGPGTRLTVT.

The V call is TRBV7-9, the J call TRBJ1-1; D remains ambiguous. The CDR3 consists of 13 residues. The germline CDR1 and CDR2 sequences are SEHNR and FQNEAQ (reference sequence). Trimming pared 5 bases from V and 3 bases from J, leaving 10 bases between. As DNA, the CDR3 is TGTGCCAGCAGCGCGCGACGGGACACTGAAGCTTTCTTT. This sequence encodes CASSARRDTEAFF.

This clonotype was detected ten times or more. The J gene is TRBJ2-1, the V gene TRBV12-3 or TRBV12-4; TRBD2 aligns across 11 bases. The CDR3 consists of 18 residues. V gave up 6 bases and J gave up 0 bases; unmatched junction bases: 10. This chain's CDR3 is CASRGTSGGPTSYNEQFF. DNA of the CDR3: TGTGCCAGCAGGGGCACTAGCGGGGGTCCAACCTCCTACAATGAGCAGTTCTTC.

The chain links TRBV7-3 to TRBJ2-7, with D maybe TRBD1 (6 bases). The V end was cut by 0 bases, the J end by 3 bases, with 9 bases between. CDR1 and CDR2 from the germline V gene are SGHTA and FQGTGA. The CDR3 is 14 amino acids. The CDR3 here is CASSLTGGHYEQYF. The CDR3 coding sequence is TGTGCCAGCAGCTTAACAGGGGGACACTACGAGCAGTACTTC.

This clonotype occurred many times. The chain links TRBV11-2 to TRBJ2-2; D not certain. Between the trimmed V and J ends, which lost 7 bases and 0 bases, there was a span of 6 bases. This CDR3 spans 13 amino acids. Germline V lookup: CDR1 SGHAT, CDR2 FQNNGV. DNA of the CDR3: TGTGCCAGCATGGTAACGAACACCGGGGAGCTGTTTTTT. Residues: CASMVTNTGELFF.

The chain recombines TRBV29-1 with TRBJ1-2; 7 bases match TRBD1. The germline gives CDR1 SQVTM, CDR2 ANQGSEA. This CDR3 has 14 residues. J gave up 4 bases and V 2 bases, and 7 bases lay outside the gene matches. The CDR3 reads CSVELATGSYGYTF. The CDR3 DNA reads as TGCAGCGTTGAATTGGCGACAGGGAGCTATGGCTACACCTTC.

About this clonotype itself: This may stem from a read error, because a much larger clone lies one nucleotide away. The chain carries TRBV20-1 and TRBJ1-1; D unclear. Germline CDR1 is DFQATT and CDR2 is SNEGSKA (reference sequence). This CDR3 has 12 amino acids. CDR3 coding DNA: TGCAGCACTTTGGGGATGAACACTGTAGCTTTCTTT. Amino acids: CSTLGMNTVAFF.

With regard to this clonotype: This may stem from a read error, because a much larger clone lies one nucleotide away. The rearrangement joins TRBV27 to TRBJ2-6; TRBD1 might be the D (5 bases). The V gene's germline CDR1 is MNHEY and CDR2 SMNVEV (reference sequence). The CDR3 consists of 17 residues. The CDR3 sequence: CASSFRGSSSGANVLAF. CDR3 sequence (DNA): TGTGCCAGCAGTTTCCGTGGATCCAGCTCTGGGGCCAACGTCCTGGCTTTC.

This clonotype came up many times. The rearrangement links TRBV7-3 to TRBJ2-3; no definite D call. Germline V gene data show CDR1 as SGHTA and CDR2 as FQGTGA. There are 14 residues in the CDR3. V shed 4 bases and J shed 4 bases, with 12 bases lying between them. The CDR3 loop is CASSYLSWADTQYF. CDR3 DNA: TGTGCCAGCAGCTACCTCTCTTGGGCAGATACGCAGTATTTT.

This clonotype was recorded at least ten times. The chain is built from TRBV12-3 or TRBV12-4 and TRBJ2-1; D remains unclear. The ends were cut back, 7 bases at V and 4 bases at J, with 17 bases in the middle. The CDR3 is 15 residues long. CDR3 sequence reads: CASTTTPTDYNEQFF. The CDR3, as DNA: TGTGCCAGCACCACTACTCCAACAGATTACAATGAGCAGTTCTTC.

This clonotype was seen just once. This rearrangement joins TRBV20-1 to TRBJ2-7, with TRBD1 matching 9 bases. The length of the CDR3 is 14 residues. From germline, CDR1 is DFQATT and CDR2 SNEGSKA (reference sequence). After removal of 5 bases from V and 5 bases from J, the junction contained 10 bases not matched to a gene. The CDR3, as DNA: TGCAGTGCTCCCCGGGACAGGGTAATCGACGAGCAGTACTTC. It specifies CSAPRDRVIDEQYF.

This clonotype has only a few counts. This chain uses TRBV6-5 with TRBJ2-3; possibly TRBD1 or TRBD2 for D (6 bases each). Germline V lookup: CDR1 MNHEY, CDR2 SVGAGI. This CDR3 region has 16 residues. V dropped 0 bases and J dropped 1 base, with 11 bases sitting between them. In nucleotides, the CDR3 is TGTGCCAGCAGTTACTCTACAAGGGGGGGCACAGATACGCAGTATTTT. Protein sequence: CASSYSTRGGTDTQYF.

This clonotype was counted ten times or more. CDR3 bases: TGTGCCAGTAGTAGGGGAAGGTGGAGGGGCACTGAAGCTTTCTTT. It specifies CASSRGRWRGTEAFF. The genes are TRBV19 and TRBJ1-1, with a possible D match to TRBD1 (5 bases). V lost 4 bases, J lost 4 bases, and 16 bases lay in between. This CDR3 region has 15 residues. The germline gives CDR1 LNHDA, CDR2 SQIVND (reference sequence).

The rearrangement uses TRBV27 and TRBJ1-1; D not certain. Trimming left V 4 bases short and J 0 bases short, with 6 bases between. The germline CDR1 and CDR2 sequences are MNHEY and SMNVEV (reference sequence). The CDR3 is made up of 13 amino acids. DNA of the CDR3: TGTGCCAGCAGTTCCAAGGTGAACACTGAAGCTTTCTTT. This gives the protein CASSSKVNTEAFF.

Ten or more counts support this clonotype. The V gene is TRBV27, the J gene TRBJ1-4, with a tentative D call TRBD1 (5 bases). The V and J ends lost 1 base and 2 bases respectively, with 20 bases between them. Germline CDR1 MNHEY, CDR2 SMNVEV (reference sequence). This CDR3 spans 19 amino acids. CDR3 sequence: CASSLFGSRNRGTNEKLFF. As DNA, the CDR3 is TGTGCCAGCAGTTTATTTGGGAGCCGGAATAGGGGCACTAATGAAAAACTGTTTTTT.

This clonotype was seen at least ten times. This chain connects TRBV2 to TRBJ1-2, with a weak D call TRBD1 (5 bases). V was clipped by 6 bases and J by 0 bases, with 11 bases between them. The CDR3 consists of 14 residues. Germline V gives CDR1 SNHLY, CDR2 FYNNEI. CDR3 sequence (DNA): TGTGCCAGCAGCAGACAGCCGACTAACTATGGCTACACCTTC. Translated, it gives CASSRQPTNYGYTF.

The table lists this clonotype with many counts. V gene TRBV10-3 combines with J gene TRBJ2-7, with D perhaps matching TRBD1 (5 bases). CDR1 and CDR2 from the germline V gene are ENHRY and SYGVKD. Between the trimmed V and J ends, which lost 3 bases and 2 bases, there was a span of 11 bases. This CDR3 contains 14 residues. The CDR3, as DNA: TGTGCCATCAGTGACCCAGGGTCCACCTACGAGCAGTACTTC. Amino acids: CAISDPGSTYEQYF.

Only a few counts were recorded for this clonotype. The chain has TRBV4-1 and TRBJ2-6; TRBD1 matches at 9 bases. CDR3 length equals 18 residues. Looked up from germline, CDR1 is MGHRA and CDR2 is YSYEKL. With V trimmed by 3 bases and J by 4 bases, 10 bases remained unmatched. CDR3 sequence reads: CASSHGGGQGLGANVLTF. Written as DNA, the CDR3 is TGCGCCAGCAGCCACGGAGGCGGACAGGGGTTGGGGGCCAACGTCCTGACTTTC.